These 5 T cell receptor beta chains originate from one sample sequenced in a study of cytomegalovirus exposure and HLA in healthy donors. PCR involved 60 Vbeta and 13 Jbeta primers. Only in-frame clones appear in the TCRdb table, and some are missing; sequencing was by immunoSEQ multiplex PCR. The repertoire includes under 300,000 clones, roughly four fifths of them detected once, and 8% sits in the top ten. Specimen: PBMCs. Source of these receptors: a woman aged 55-70 years in good health and CMV-seropositive.

The J gene is TRBJ1-5, the V gene TRBV10-3; D is unclear. Trimming took off 11 bases at V and 6 bases at J, with 20 bases between the two ends. Germline V gives CDR1 ENHRY, CDR2 SYGVKD. The CDR3 spans 14 residues. The CDR3 region is CASRTEGGSQPQHF. Here the CDR3 DNA reads TGTGCCTCGAGGACCGAGGGAGGGAGTCAGCCCCAGCATTTT.

The chain joins TRBV6-6 to TRBJ1-2; 7 bases are a match to TRBD1. V shed 6 bases and J 4 bases; nucleotides not matched to a gene: 2. This CDR3 has 12 amino acids. Looked up from germline, CDR1 is MNHNY and CDR2 is SVGAGI (reference sequence). The CDR3 spells CASRDRAYGYTF. For the CDR3, the DNA is TGTGCCAGCAGAGACAGGGCCTATGGCTACACCTTC.

The chain has TRBV5-4 and TRBJ1-2, with 8 positions matching TRBD1. From germline, CDR1 is SGHNT and CDR2 YYREEE (reference sequence). The V and J ends lost 3 bases and 4 bases, in that order; junction bases with no gene match: 5. CDR3 length equals 14 residues. For the CDR3, the DNA is TGTGCCAGCAGCTATGACAGGGGTAGCTATGGCTACACCTTC. Encoded protein: CASSYDRGSYGYTF.

The rearrangement joins TRBV2 to TRBJ1-5, with D hard to call. This CDR3 is 13 amino acids long. The germline CDR1 and CDR2 sequences are SNHLY and FYNNEI. Between the trimmed V and J ends, which lost 6 bases and 1 base, there was a span of 7 bases. CDR3 sequence: CASSPLSNQPQHF. The CDR3 DNA sequence: TGTGCCAGCAGCCCCCTAAGCAATCAGCCCCAGCATTTT.

The V gene is TRBV30, the J gene TRBJ2-2, with TRBD2 matching over 12 bases. V dropped 2 bases and J dropped 8; count of bases not matched to a gene: 6. In germline, CDR1 is GTSNPN, CDR2 SVGIG (reference sequence). The CDR3 consists of 15 residues. The CDR3 protein is CAWSTGLAGSGELFF. CDR3 sequence (DNA): TGTGCCTGGAGTACGGGACTAGCGGGTTCTGGGGAGCTGTTTTTT.